This T cell receptor beta chain was sequenced in a study of stem cell transplantation in POMP-related autoinflammatory disease (dated by TCRdb to the early 2020s). For the study in its entirety: According to the study's hypothesis, the TRB repertoire gets skewed because defective thymoproteasomes impair MHC class I-dependent CD8+ T-cell differentiation and positive selection. Before transplant, patients showed CD4+ naive T-cell skewing, low CD8+ T-cell proportions, and reduced T-cell cytokine secretion. High-throughput TRB sequencing assessed how POMP deficiency affects T-cell receptor beta repertoire diversity and CDR3 characteristics.

What the authors observed across the whole study: Statistical significance for the trend toward lower diversity and increased clonality in PRAID patients was reached only for regulatory T cells. PRAID patients trended toward lower TRB diversity and higher clonality across all analyzed T-cell subsets. The number of unique TRB V-J gene pairings in PRAID patients was restricted.

The meaning of the sample's time point label: before hematopoietic stem cell transplant. PRAID was characterized by prominent immunodeficiency alongside autoinflammation. Prior to TRB sequencing, T-cell subsets (conventional T cells, CD8+ T cells, regulatory T cells, T follicular helper cells) were sorted. Libraries came from the immunoSEQ multiplex PCR assay. The paper's data handling went like this. Shannon entropy, which accounts for clonal size distribution, was used to quantify repertoire diversity. The Gini-Simpson index (Simpson_1-D) served as the measure of how unequally clonotypes were distributed. The immuneACCESS repertoire file appears here via TCRdb, limited to in-frame rearrangements. These files lack a portion of the clones; in checked studies, under half of the deficit traces to unresolved V genes, and the cause of the others is not known. V and J calls and clone size follow that table, whereas D and trimming were derived from the DNA. Counted in this sample were more than 25,000 clones; about 91% of them appeared once. Jointly, the top ten make up roughly 0.7% of the sample.

CDR1 and CDR2 are read off the germline V gene as SNHLY and FYNNEI. V loses 6 bases, J loses 0 bases, and the germline ends lie 10 bases apart. The CDR3 goes from the cysteine to the phenylalanine over 14 residues. The only DNA kept is the CDR3, 42 bases in frame from the first base. Worth noting for this clone: There is no known antigen for this receptor. Base qualities are not provided; no much larger clone lies one nucleotide away.

The chain joins TRBV2 to TRBJ2-3, with no D gene named confidently. The material sequenced was CD4+ T cells from PBMCs, taken before stem cell transplantation. This clonotype was sampled from a human donor with POMP-related autoinflammation and immune dysregulation (PRAID). The nucleotide sequence reads as follows: TGTGCCAGCAGCGGCAGCTCTAGCACAGATACGCAGTATTTT. It codes for CASSGSSSTDTQYF.